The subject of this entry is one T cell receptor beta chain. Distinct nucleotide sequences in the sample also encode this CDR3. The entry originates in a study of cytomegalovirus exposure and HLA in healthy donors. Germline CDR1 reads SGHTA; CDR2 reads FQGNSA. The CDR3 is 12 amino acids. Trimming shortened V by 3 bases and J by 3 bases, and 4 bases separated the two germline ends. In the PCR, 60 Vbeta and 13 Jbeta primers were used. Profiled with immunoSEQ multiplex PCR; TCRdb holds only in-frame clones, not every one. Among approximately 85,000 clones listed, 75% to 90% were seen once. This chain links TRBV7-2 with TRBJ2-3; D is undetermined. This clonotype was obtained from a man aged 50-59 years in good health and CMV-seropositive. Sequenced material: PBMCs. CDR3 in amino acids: CASSLETDTQYF. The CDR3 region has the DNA TGTGCCAGCAGCTTGGAGACAGATACGCAGTATTTT.